The table lists the clone carrying this T cell receptor beta chain with a few counts. Its antigen is not known. Use of 60 Vbeta and 13 Jbeta primers characterized the PCR. Clones were read by immunoSEQ multiplex PCR, and TCRdb kept only the in-frame ones, dropping some. The table lists about 160,000 clones, around 79% of them singletons. The germline V gene has CDR1 MDHEN and CDR2 SYDVKM. This CDR3 comprises 13 residues. Trimming cost V 1 base and J 8 bases, with 11 bases left between them. The record originates from a study of cytomegalovirus exposure and HLA in healthy donors. Study outcomes and limitations: A missense variant in DCLRE1C was later tied to TCR beta V- and J-gene trimming. Among TCR beta chains of equal frequency, HLA-associated ones were more clonally expanded in a later analysis.

The receptor was derived from a man aged 50 to 60 in good health and CMV-seropositive. This rearrangement joins TRBV28 to TRBJ1-2; D is ambiguous. Sequences were obtained from PBMCs. As DNA, the CDR3 is TGTGCCAGCAGTTTATTGGAGATTGGAGGCTACACCTTC. Amino acids: CASSLLEIGGYTF.